This T cell receptor (beta chain) was identified during a study of blood T cells in healthy people across ages (dated by TCRdb to between 2014 and 2017). In terms of the full investigation: In model experiments, template switching captured roughly one uniquely barcoded TCR beta cDNA molecule for every two T cells. Age-related changes in TCR beta repertoire diversity were measured in the study by deep sequencing normalized with unique cDNA molecular identifiers. Four age groups were formed from the donors: young (average 16 years), middle-aged (just under 40), aged (roughly 59) and long-lived (about 80). Donors of different ages were randomly distributed across sequencing lanes to avoid experimental bias. The study analyzed two additional independent replicas of 1 million unique cDNA reads from the same blood draw for two donors, one aged 18 to 30 and one aged 80 or older. The study at large found these results: Conclusive comparison of naive and antigen-experienced compartments was prevented by the profiling of bulk unsorted PBMCs. Observed TCR beta diversity per million T cells fell roughly linearly with age, and a significant reduction was already apparent by age roughly 40. Compared with the aged group, the long-lived group had more naive CD4+ T cells, fewer expanded clones and increased TCR diversity, suggesting age selection. Estimates of total diversity from one million sequenced T cells were regarded as lower bounds and underestimates. The percentage of naive T cells measured by flow cytometry correlated strongly with observed TCR beta diversity. Because the CMV infection status of the donors was unknown, age-related changes in expanded clonotypes may potentially have been confounded.

The sample holds a few counts of this clonotype. What this receptor recognizes is not known. The record has no base qualities; no much larger clone is one base away. From the germline V gene, CDR1 is SGDLS and CDR2 is YYNGEE. The CDR3 goes from the cysteine to the phenylalanine over 15 residues. Only CDR3 DNA remains: 45 bases, in frame from the first base. Clipping removes 2 bases from V and 9 bases from J, with 11 as the unmatched junction base count. Library preparation used 5' RACE. The instrument was an Illumina HiSeq 2500. A second PCR of about 7 to 12 cycles was performed with a sample-barcoded 5' primer and a J-beta primer mix. A template-switch 5' adaptor carrying 12 random nucleotides introduced a unique molecular identifier onto each TCR beta cDNA molecule. At least 2.5 million CDR3-containing paired-end reads were obtained from each sample. The Mint cDNA synthesis kit, primed by a TRBC-specific oligonucleotide, was used to synthesize first-strand cDNA from all RNA. Following uracil-DNA glycosylase treatment, a first 18-cycle PCR with universal primers M1SS and BC2_uni_R was performed on all cDNA. On the authors' methods: For normalization, 1 million high-quality reads were randomly selected from each sample, with every read carrying a distinct molecular identifier. Instead of being binned into consensus sequences, reads with shared molecular identifiers were discarded. MiTCR, with a Q25 quality threshold and the strictest error-elimination algorithm, was used for CDR3 identification, clonotype clustering and error correction. A nonparametric unseen species model with Euler transformation was used to estimate a lower bound on total TCR beta diversity. Using fastp at Q25 and MiXCR, TCRdb reprocessed the public reads and kept productive beta chains. Rows are combined by CDR3 protein, so each entry shows the most common genes and DNA. V and J calls and clone size were set by TCRdb, not the authors. The sample records 600,000 to 850,000 distinct CDR3 sequences, roughly two fifths of which are singletons. The ten largest clonotypes hold about 20% of the sample.

Donors were 39 systemically healthy Caucasian individuals from Russia aged 6 to 90 years. About 9.6 milliliters of peripheral blood were collected from each donor into EDTA-treated Vacutainer tubes. Ficoll-Paque density-gradient centrifugation was used to isolate PBMCs, with at least 6 million per sample. Trizol reagent was used to extract total RNA from PBMCs, with at least 6 micrograms per sample. For every donor, an aliquot of PBMCs went through flow cytometry to measure the percentages of naive CD45RAhigh/CD27high T cells. The receptor was isolated from a woman in her sixties or seventies in good health. The sequencing input was blood. The rearrangement joined TRBV9 to TRBJ2-1; TRBD2 agrees with 7 junctional bases. The nucleotides read TGTGCCAGCAGCGTTTCGGGAGGCAAGAGTAGTGAGCAGTTCTTC. Its coded protein is CASSVSGGKSSEQFF.